Listed below are T cell receptor beta chains from one sample, sequenced in a study of T cell clones after liver transplantation. The repertoire was sequenced with immunoSEQ multiplex PCR; TCRdb's copy has only in-frame clones and lacks some. The data show 45,000 to 55,000 clones, 84% seen once. This specimen consisted of CD4+ T cells from blood, obtained before liver transplant. The receptors were gathered from a human donor who received a liver transplant. Each CDR3 is given with its conserved first and last residue. D genes are given only for firm matches. Clone size is stated in some rows and not others, as once, few, many or a class when expanded.

d_call: TRBD2
clone_size: once
j_call: TRBJ2-3
v_call: TRBV4-2
cdr3_aa: CASSQDAGGSTDTQYF
cdr3_nt: TGTGCCAGCAGCCAAGATGCGGGGGGATCTACAGATACGCAGTATTTT

d_call: TRBD2
clone_size: .
j_call: TRBJ2-5
v_call: TRBV7-2
cdr3_aa: CASSLRTSGKETQYF
cdr3_nt: TGTGCCAGCAGCTTGCGGACTAGCGGGAAGGAGACCCAGTACTTC

d_call: .
clone_size: .
j_call: TRBJ2-5
v_call: TRBV5-6
cdr3_aa: CASSLRRPKETQYF
cdr3_nt: TGTGCCAGCAGCTTGCGGCGCCCAAAAGAGACCCAGTACTTC

d_call: TRBD2
clone_size: once
j_call: TRBJ2-1
v_call: TRBV10-1
cdr3_aa: CASSPGGGEQFF
cdr3_nt: TGCGCCAGCAGTCCGGGAGGAGGTGAGCAGTTCTTC

d_call: TRBD1
clone_size: .
j_call: TRBJ2-5
v_call: TRBV18
cdr3_aa: CASSADRLAETQYF
cdr3_nt: TGTGCCAGCTCAGCGGACAGGCTCGCAGAGACCCAGTACTTC

d_call: TRBD2
clone_size: .
j_call: TRBJ2-7
v_call: TRBV6-1
cdr3_aa: CASSGLLAGGLREQYF
cdr3_nt: TGTGCCAGCAGTGGACTCCTAGCGGGGGGGCTTCGGGAGCAGTACTTC

d_call: .
clone_size: .
j_call: TRBJ1-5
v_call: TRBV6-1
cdr3_aa: CASSERGPHNQPQHF
cdr3_nt: TGTGCCAGCAGTGAAAGGGGCCCCCACAATCAGCCCCAGCATTTT

d_call: TRBD1
clone_size: .
j_call: TRBJ1-5
v_call: TRBV18
cdr3_aa: CASSPGQTNQPQHF
cdr3_nt: TGTGCCAGCTCACCGGGACAGACCAATCAGCCCCAGCATTTT

d_call: .
clone_size: .
j_call: TRBJ1-5
v_call: TRBV6-1
cdr3_aa: CASRRDTWGNQPQHF
cdr3_nt: TGTGCCAGCAGGCGGGACACTTGGGGCAATCAGCCCCAGCATTTT

d_call: .
clone_size: few
j_call: TRBJ2-2
v_call: TRBV6-5
cdr3_aa: CASSQAANTGELFF
cdr3_nt: TGTGCCAGCAGCCAAGCGGCGAACACCGGGGAGCTGTTTTTT

d_call: .
clone_size: .
j_call: TRBJ1-1
v_call: TRBV5-1
cdr3_aa: CASRWGNKIDTEAFF
cdr3_nt: TGCGCCAGCAGATGGGGCAACAAAATAGATACTGAAGCTTTCTTT

d_call: TRBD2
clone_size: .
j_call: TRBJ2-7
v_call: TRBV7-9
cdr3_aa: CASSLASGSSYEQYF
cdr3_nt: TGTGCCAGCAGTCTTGCTAGCGGGAGCTCCTACGAGCAGTACTTC

d_call: .
clone_size: .
j_call: TRBJ2-6
v_call: TRBV27
cdr3_aa: CASRRISGANVLTF
cdr3_nt: TGTGCCAGTAGACGGATCTCTGGGGCCAACGTCCTGACTTTC

d_call: TRBD2
clone_size: .
j_call: TRBJ2-5
v_call: TRBV19
cdr3_aa: CASSNLAGPEETQYF
cdr3_nt: TGTGCCAGTAGTAATCTAGCGGGTCCCGAAGAGACCCAGTACTTC